The 22 T cell receptor beta chains in this list originate from one sample, sequenced in a study of cytomegalovirus exposure and HLA in healthy donors. PCR was performed using 60 Vbeta and 13 Jbeta primers. Measured with immunoSEQ multiplex PCR; TCRdb has only the in-frame clones, and not every one. The sample has over 150,000 clones; roughly 80% are singletons. Sequencing was carried out using PBMCs. These receptors originate from a male donor in good health and CMV-seronegative.

This clone was found once. V usage is TRBV18 and J usage is TRBJ2-6; possible D gene TRBD1, 5 bases. The V end was cut by 3 bases, the J end by 2 bases, with 8 bases between. Germline loops: CDR1 KGHSH, CDR2 LQKENI. The CDR3 runs to 15 residues. For the CDR3, the DNA is TGTGCCAGCTCACCTCCGACAGCTGGGGCCAACGTCCTGACTTTC. This sequence encodes CASSPPTAGANVLTF.

With regard to this clone: A read error may produce the germline difference seen at one junction end. The rearrangement joins TRBV4-1 to TRBJ2-5, with D possibly matching TRBD2 (5 bases). Germline CDR1 reads MGHRA; CDR2 reads YSYEKL. There are 11 residues in the CDR3. CDR3 bases: TGCGCCAGCAGCCAAGATACGGGGTACCACTTC. Encoded protein: CASSQDTGYHF.

A few counts support this clone. The CDR3 DNA is TGTGCCATCAGTGAGTCGCAGGGTCTAGAAGCTTTCTTT. This codes for CAISESQGLEAFF. This rearrangement joins TRBV10-3 to TRBJ1-1, with D perhaps matching TRBD1 (5 bases). The CDR3 has 13 amino acids. V gave up 0 bases and J gave up 8 bases, with 10 bases separating them. CDR1 and CDR2 (germline): ENHRY, SYGVKD.

V and J are TRBV28 and TRBJ1-5; 10 bases agree with TRBD1. The germline CDR1 and CDR2 sequences are MDHEN and SYDVKM. This CDR3 is 14 amino acids long. V shed 5 bases and J 2 bases; nucleotides not matched to a gene: 0. The CDR3 spells CASSGQGGNQPQHF. The CDR3 DNA sequence: TGTGCCAGCAGTGGACAGGGGGGCAATCAGCCCCAGCATTTT.

This clone was seen only a few times. V gene TRBV11-2 combines with J gene TRBJ2-5, with a weak D call TRBD2 (7 bases). The CDR3 consists of 14 residues. Germline values: CDR1 SGHAT, CDR2 FQNNGV. The V end was cut by 5 bases, the J end by 5 bases, with 15 bases between. The CDR3 sequence is CASSRGGGRETQYF. In DNA form, the CDR3 reads TGTGCCAGCAGCAGGGGGGGCGGACGGGAGACCCAGTACTTC.

Comment on this clone: Other DNA variants within this sample encode the same CDR3. V and J are TRBV5-1 and TRBJ1-4; 9 nucleotides agree with TRBD1. This CDR3 has 15 residues. The J segment lost 2 bases and the V segment lost 4 bases, leaving 3 bases of the junction unmatched. The germline gives CDR1 SGHRS, CDR2 YFSETQ. The CDR3: CASSPGTGTNEKLFF. In DNA, the CDR3 is TGCGCCAGCAGCCCTGGGACAGGGACTAATGAAAAACTGTTTTTT.

The gene calls are TRBV4-1 and TRBJ2-3, with D possibly being TRBD1 (7 bases). CDR3 length: 17 amino acids. Germline CDR1 MGHRA, CDR2 YSYEKL. Between the trimmed V and J ends, which lost 2 bases and 3 bases, there was a span of 18 bases. The CDR3: CASSQKGRGQTTDTQYF. The CDR3 DNA sequence: TGCGCCAGCAGCCAAAAAGGGCGGGGACAGACAACAGATACGCAGTATTTT.

The table lists this clone with a few counts. The genes are TRBV4-1 and TRBJ2-7; TRBD1 matches at 9 bases. Unmatched junction bases numbered 9, after V lost 0 bases and J lost 3 bases. CDR1 and CDR2 (germline): MGHRA, YSYEKL. There are 17 residues in the CDR3. The CDR3 protein is CASSQDHRDRAFYEQYF. The CDR3 DNA sequence: TGCGCCAGCAGCCAAGACCACCGGGACAGGGCGTTCTACGAGCAGTACTTC.

This chain uses TRBV6-1 with TRBJ1-3; TRBD1 might be the D (6 bases). Germline CDR1 and CDR2: MNHNS and SASEGT. This CDR3 spans 14 amino acids. V lost 5 bases and J lost 7, with 15 bases in between. CDR3 sequence reads: CASSITGNSNTIYF. For the CDR3, the DNA is TGTGCCAGCAGTATTACAGGGAACAGTAACACCATATATTTT.

The chain joins TRBV7-9 to TRBJ1-2; tentative D call: TRBD1 (6 bases). In germline, CDR1 is SEHNR, CDR2 FQNEAQ (reference sequence). This CDR3 spans 16 amino acids. V shed 0 bases and J shed 7 bases, with 18 bases lying between them. CDR3 loop: CASSLAGADSRCGYTF. The DNA for the CDR3 is TGTGCCAGCAGCTTAGCGGGGGCAGACTCTCGCTGTGGCTACACCTTC.

This chain links TRBV7-8 with TRBJ2-1, with TRBD1 matching over 8 bases. The CDR3 extends over 15 amino acids. The J segment lost 0 bases and the V segment lost 5 bases, leaving 3 bases of the junction unmatched. CDR1 and CDR2 (germline): SGHVS, FQNEAQ. As DNA, the CDR3 is TGTGCCAGCAGCGGGGACAGGACCTCCTACAATGAGCAGTTCTTC. Encoded protein: CASSGDRTSYNEQFF.

This chain uses TRBV7-2 with TRBJ1-5, with 9 bases identical to TRBD1. V lost 1 base to trimming and J lost 6 bases; unmatched junction nucleotides: 4. Per germline, CDR1 SGHTA and CDR2 FQGNSA. The CDR3 spans 15 residues. The CDR3 DNA follows: TGTGCCAGCAGCTTAGGGGACAGGGACCGTCAGCCCCAGCATTTT. Translation: CASSLGDRDRQPQHF.

V usage is TRBV2 and J usage is TRBJ2-7, with 13 nucleotides matching TRBD2. The length of the CDR3 is 15 residues. CDR1 is SNHLY, CDR2 FYNNEI, per germline. Germline trimming cut 7 bases from V and 6 bases from J; bases unmatched to any gene: 9. The CDR3 DNA reads TGTGCCAGCACCAGGGGACTAGCGGGAAGGGGCGAGCAGTACTTC. Amino acid sequence: CASTRGLAGRGEQYF. The entire variable domain, with the rest obtained from reference TRBV2 and TRBJ2-7, is as follows: EPEVTQTPSHQVTQMGQEVILRCVPISNHLYFYWYRQILGQKVEFLVSFYNNEISEKSEIFDDQFSVERPDGSNFTLKIRSTKLEDSAMYFCASTRGLAGRGEQYFGPGTRLTVT.

This CDR3 reads CASSAQGYEQYF. CDR3 DNA: TGTGCCAGTAGTGCACAGGGATACGAGCAGTACTTC. The rearrangement links TRBV19 to TRBJ2-7; tentative D call: TRBD1 (6 bases). Germline-derived CDR1 and CDR2 are LNHDA and SQIVND (reference sequence). V lost 5 bases to trimming and J lost 4 bases, with 9 bases between them. This CDR3 contains 12 residues.

This clone was recorded once. The rearrangement uses TRBV29-1 and TRBJ1-1; D call uncertain. V was pared by 0 bases and J by 10 bases, with 9 bases between. This CDR3 is built from 11 residues. The germline V gene encodes CDR1 SQVTM and CDR2 ANQGSEA. DNA of the CDR3: TGCAGCGTTGAAGATGTGGGGAGAGCTTTCTTT. Amino acids: CSVEDVGRAFF.

V is TRBV11-2 and J is TRBJ2-1, with 10 bases that match TRBD2. J gave up 2 bases and V 3 bases, and 4 bases lay outside the gene matches. Germline CDR1 and CDR2: SGHAT and FQNNGV. The CDR3 spans 16 residues. The CDR3 DNA reads as TGTGCCAGCAGCTTCGGGCTAGCGGGGGCCTACAATGAGCAGTTCTTC. Its protein product is CASSFGLAGAYNEQFF. The variable domain in full, completed from reference TRBV11-2 and TRBJ2-1, reads EAGVAQSPRYKIIEKRQSVAFWCNPISGHATLYWYQQILGQGPKLLIQFQNNGVVDDSQLPKDRFSAERLKGVDSTLKIQPAKLEDSAVYLCASSFGLAGAYNEQFFGPGTRLTVL.

V gene TRBV6-5 combines with J gene TRBJ2-7; TRBD1 aligns across 8 bases. CDR3 length: 14 residues. The V and J ends lost 6 bases and 2 bases, in that order; junction bases with no gene match: 6. The germline CDR1 and CDR2 sequences are MNHEY and SVGAGI. Written as DNA, the CDR3 is TGTGCCAGCAGCTCCGGGACAGGAACCTACGAGCAGTACTTC. It encodes CASSSGTGTYEQYF.

This chain joins TRBV5-4 and TRBJ1-1; no reliable D call. V gave up 3 bases and J gave up 0 bases, with 12 bases separating them. The CDR3 totals 15 residues. Germline values: CDR1 SGHNT, CDR2 YYREEE (reference sequence). For the CDR3, the DNA is TGTGCCAGCAGCTCGGCGGAGACGATGAACACTGAAGCTTTCTTT. This encodes CASSSAETMNTEAFF.

V and J are TRBV11-2 and TRBJ1-1, with 10 bases lining up with TRBD1. Trimming took 5 bases from V and 4 from J; bases not matched to a gene: 7. This CDR3 is built from 15 residues. Germline V lookup: CDR1 SGHAT, CDR2 FQNNGV. The CDR3 region is CASSLTGTGVTEAFF. For the CDR3, the DNA is TGTGCCAGCAGCCTAACCGGGACAGGGGTCACTGAAGCTTTCTTT.

CDR3 coding DNA: TGTGCCAGCAAGGCTAGCGGGAGAGGAGAGACCCAGTACTTC. Amino acids: CASKASGRGETQYF. V usage is TRBV27 and J usage is TRBJ2-5; 10 bases are a match to TRBD2. The CDR3 covers 14 residues. CDR1 is MNHEY, CDR2 SMNVEV, per germline (reference sequence). The V and J ends lost 7 bases and 4 bases, in that order; junction bases with no gene match: 6.

The chain combines TRBV6-5 with TRBJ2-5, with 8 bases aligning to TRBD1. V gave up 0 bases and J gave up 6 bases; unmatched junction bases: 6. CDR3 length equals 15 residues. Germline V gives CDR1 MNHEY, CDR2 SVGAGI. CDR3 amino acids: CASSYSDRGLQTQYF. CDR3 coding DNA: TGTGCCAGCAGTTACTCCGACAGGGGCCTCCAGACCCAGTACTTC.

This clone has just a few counts. The chain has TRBV7-8 and TRBJ1-2; D gene unclear. Trimming removed 7 bases from V and 7 bases from J, with 16 bases in between. The CDR3 loop spans 13 amino acids. The germline V gene encodes CDR1 SGHVS and CDR2 FQNEAQ. CDR3 in amino acids: CASTPYGYTGYTF. The CDR3 bases are TGTGCCAGCACCCCATACGGGTATACTGGCTACACCTTC.